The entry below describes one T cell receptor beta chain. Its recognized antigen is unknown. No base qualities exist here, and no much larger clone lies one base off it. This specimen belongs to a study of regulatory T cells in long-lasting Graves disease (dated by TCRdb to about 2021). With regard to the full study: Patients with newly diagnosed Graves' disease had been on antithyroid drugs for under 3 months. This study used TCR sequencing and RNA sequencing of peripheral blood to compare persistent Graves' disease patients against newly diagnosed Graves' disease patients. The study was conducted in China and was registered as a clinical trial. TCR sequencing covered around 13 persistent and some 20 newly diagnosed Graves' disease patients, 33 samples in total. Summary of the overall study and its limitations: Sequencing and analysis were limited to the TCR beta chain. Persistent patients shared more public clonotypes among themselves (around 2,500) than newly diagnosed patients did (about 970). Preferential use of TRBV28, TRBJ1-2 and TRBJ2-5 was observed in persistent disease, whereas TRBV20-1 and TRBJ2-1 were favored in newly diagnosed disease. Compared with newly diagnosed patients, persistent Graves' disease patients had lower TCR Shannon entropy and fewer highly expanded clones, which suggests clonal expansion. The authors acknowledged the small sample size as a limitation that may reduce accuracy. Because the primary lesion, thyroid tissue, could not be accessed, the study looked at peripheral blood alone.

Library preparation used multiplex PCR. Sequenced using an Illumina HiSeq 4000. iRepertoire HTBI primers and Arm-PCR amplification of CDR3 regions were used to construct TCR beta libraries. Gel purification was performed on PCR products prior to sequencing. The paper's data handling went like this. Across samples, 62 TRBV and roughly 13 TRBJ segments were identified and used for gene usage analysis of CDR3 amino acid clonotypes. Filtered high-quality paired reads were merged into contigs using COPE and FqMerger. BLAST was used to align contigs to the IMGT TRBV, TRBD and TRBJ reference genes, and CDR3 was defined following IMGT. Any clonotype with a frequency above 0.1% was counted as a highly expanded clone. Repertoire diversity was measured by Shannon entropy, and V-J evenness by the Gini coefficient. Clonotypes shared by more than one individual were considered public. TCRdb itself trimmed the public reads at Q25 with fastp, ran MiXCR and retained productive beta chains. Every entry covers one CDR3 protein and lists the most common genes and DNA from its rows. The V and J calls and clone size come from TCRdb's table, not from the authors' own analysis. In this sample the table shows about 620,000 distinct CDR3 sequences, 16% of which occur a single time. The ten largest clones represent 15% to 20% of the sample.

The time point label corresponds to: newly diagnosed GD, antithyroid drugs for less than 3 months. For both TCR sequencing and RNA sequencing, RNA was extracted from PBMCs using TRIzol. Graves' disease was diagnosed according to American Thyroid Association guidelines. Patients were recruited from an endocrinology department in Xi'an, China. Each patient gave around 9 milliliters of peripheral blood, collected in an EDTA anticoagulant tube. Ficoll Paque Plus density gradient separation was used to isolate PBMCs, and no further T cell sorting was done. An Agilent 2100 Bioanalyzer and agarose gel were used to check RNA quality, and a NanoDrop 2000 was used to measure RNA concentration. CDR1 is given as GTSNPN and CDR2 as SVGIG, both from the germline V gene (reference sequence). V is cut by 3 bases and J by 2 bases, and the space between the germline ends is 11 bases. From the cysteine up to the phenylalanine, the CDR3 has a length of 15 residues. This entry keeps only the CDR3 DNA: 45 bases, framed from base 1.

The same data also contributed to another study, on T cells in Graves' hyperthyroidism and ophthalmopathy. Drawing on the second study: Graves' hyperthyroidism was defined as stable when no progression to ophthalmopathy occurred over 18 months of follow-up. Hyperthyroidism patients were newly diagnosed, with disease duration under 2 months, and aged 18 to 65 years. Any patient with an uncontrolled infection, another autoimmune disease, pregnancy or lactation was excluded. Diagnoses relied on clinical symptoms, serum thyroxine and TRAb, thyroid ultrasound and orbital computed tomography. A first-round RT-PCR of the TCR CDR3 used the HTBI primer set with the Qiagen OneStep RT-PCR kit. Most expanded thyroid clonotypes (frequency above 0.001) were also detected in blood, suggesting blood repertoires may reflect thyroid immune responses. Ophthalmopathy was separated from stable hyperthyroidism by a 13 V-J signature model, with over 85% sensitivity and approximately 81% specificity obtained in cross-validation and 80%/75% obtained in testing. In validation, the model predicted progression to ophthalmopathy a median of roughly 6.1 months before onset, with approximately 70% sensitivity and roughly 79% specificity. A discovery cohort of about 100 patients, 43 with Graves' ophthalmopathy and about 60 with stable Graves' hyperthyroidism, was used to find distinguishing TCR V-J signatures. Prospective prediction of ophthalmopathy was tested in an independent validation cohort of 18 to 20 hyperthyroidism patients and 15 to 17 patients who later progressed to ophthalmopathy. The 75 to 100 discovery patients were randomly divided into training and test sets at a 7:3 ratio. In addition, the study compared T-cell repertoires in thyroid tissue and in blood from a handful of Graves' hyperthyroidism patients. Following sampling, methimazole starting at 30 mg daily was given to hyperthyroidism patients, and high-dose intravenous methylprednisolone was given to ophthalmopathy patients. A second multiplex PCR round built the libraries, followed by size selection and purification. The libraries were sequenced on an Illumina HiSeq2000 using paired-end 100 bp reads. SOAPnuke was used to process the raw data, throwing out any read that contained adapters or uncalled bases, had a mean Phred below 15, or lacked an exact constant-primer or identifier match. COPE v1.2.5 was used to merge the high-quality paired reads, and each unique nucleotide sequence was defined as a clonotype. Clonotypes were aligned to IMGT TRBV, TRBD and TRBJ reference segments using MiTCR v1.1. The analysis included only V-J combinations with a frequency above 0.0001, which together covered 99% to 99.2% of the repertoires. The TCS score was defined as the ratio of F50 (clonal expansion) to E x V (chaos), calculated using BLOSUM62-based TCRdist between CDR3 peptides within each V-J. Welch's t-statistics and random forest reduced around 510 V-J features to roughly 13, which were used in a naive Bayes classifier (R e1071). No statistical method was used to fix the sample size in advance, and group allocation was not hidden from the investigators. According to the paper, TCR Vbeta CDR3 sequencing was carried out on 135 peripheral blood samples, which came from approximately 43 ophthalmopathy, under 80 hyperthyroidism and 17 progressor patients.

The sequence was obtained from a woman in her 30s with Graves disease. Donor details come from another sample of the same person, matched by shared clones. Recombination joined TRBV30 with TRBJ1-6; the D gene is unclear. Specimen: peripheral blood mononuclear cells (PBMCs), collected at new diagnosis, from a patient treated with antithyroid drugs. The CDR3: CAWRGEGTYNSPLHF. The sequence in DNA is TGTGCCTGGAGGGGAGAAGGGACCTATAATTCACCCCTCCACTTT. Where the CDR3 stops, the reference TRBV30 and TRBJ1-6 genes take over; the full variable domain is SQTIHQWPATLVQPVGSPLSLECTVEGTSNPNLYWYRQAAGRGLQLLFYSVGIGQISSEVPQNLSASRPQDRQFILSSKKLLLSDSGFYLCAWRGEGTYNSPLHFGNGTRLTVT.